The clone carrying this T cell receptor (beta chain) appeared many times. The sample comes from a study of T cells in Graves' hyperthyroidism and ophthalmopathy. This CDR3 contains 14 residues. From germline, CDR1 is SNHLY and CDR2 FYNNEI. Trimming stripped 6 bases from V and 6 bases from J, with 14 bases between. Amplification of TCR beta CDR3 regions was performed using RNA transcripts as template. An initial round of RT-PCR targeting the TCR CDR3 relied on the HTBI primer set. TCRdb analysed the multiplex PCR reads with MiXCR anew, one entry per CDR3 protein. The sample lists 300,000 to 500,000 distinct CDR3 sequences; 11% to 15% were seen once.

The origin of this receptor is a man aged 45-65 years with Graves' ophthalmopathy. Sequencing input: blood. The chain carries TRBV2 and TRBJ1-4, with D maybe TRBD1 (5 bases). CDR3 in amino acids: CASRDTNWDEKLFF. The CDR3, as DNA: TGTGCCAGCAGGGACACGAACTGGGATGAAAAACTGTTTTTT. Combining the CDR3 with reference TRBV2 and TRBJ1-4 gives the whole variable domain EPEVTQTPSHQVTQMGQEVILRCVPISNHLYFYWYRQILGQKVEFLVSFYNNEISEKSEIFDDQFSVERPDGSNFTLKIRSTKLEDSAMYFCASRDTNWDEKLFFGSGTQLSVL.